This entry features one T cell receptor beta chain sequence. The antigen is unknown. As for the donors, each was a healthy bone marrow donor. The PCR employed 60 Vbeta primers together with 13 Jbeta primers. The table came from immunoSEQ multiplex PCR; TCRdb's copy has only in-frame clones and leaves some out. This repertoire comprises just over 200,000 clones; its ten largest clones make up about 1.1%. These data originate in a study of cytomegalovirus exposure and HLA in healthy donors. Study results and limitations: Later on, an analysis found that several of the most significant clusters appeared to be linked to common viral pathogens, which included parvovirus B19. Sequence variants that were highly shared formed a cluster that was likely a sequencing artifact. Using a false discovery rate of 0.05, a later analysis showed that about 16,000 TCR beta sequences were associated with HLA alleles.

The CDR3 runs to 16 residues. Germline trimming cut 7 bases from V and 5 bases from J; bases unmatched to any gene: 14. Looked up from germline, CDR1 is MNHNY and CDR2 is SVGAGI (reference sequence). The receptor comes from a girl aged 2-10 years in good health and CMV-seropositive. The genes are TRBV6-6 and TRBJ2-1; 7 bases agree with TRBD2. Material for sequencing was PBMCs. This CDR3 reads CASKRALGLADNEQFF. In DNA, the CDR3 is TGTGCCAGCAAGCGCGCCCTGGGGCTAGCGGACAATGAGCAGTTCTTC.